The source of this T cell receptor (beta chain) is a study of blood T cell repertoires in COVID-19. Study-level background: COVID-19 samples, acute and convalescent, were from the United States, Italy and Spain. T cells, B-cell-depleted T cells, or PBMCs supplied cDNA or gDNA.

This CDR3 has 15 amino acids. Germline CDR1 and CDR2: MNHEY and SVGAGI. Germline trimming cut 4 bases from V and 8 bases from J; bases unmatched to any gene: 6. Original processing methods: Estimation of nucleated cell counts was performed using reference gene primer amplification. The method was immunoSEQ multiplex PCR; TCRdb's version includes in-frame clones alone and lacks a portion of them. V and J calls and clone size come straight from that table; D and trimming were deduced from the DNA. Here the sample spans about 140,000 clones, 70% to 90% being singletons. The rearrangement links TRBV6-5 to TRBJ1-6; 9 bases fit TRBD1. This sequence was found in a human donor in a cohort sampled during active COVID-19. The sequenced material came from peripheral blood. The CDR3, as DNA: TGTGCCAGCAGTTCCGTGGACAGGGGTGATTCACCCCTCCACTTT. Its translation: CASSSVDRGDSPLHF.